This TCR beta chain was captured in a study of blood T cell repertoires in COVID-19. Produced via immunoSEQ multiplex PCR; TCRdb's table is partial and in-frame only. Here the sample spans 320,000 or so clones, approximately 88% being singletons. The germline CDR1 and CDR2 sequences are MNHEY and SMNVEV (reference sequence). The CDR3 loop spans 11 amino acids. V gave up 5 bases and J gave up 8 bases, with 9 bases separating them. This clone was seen more than once but under ten times. Input material: PBMCs or T cells enriched from blood (not recorded which). The receptor comes from a man aged 25 to 40 who had recovered from COVID-19. The chain uses TRBV27 and TRBJ1-1, with a tentative D call TRBD1 (6 bases). The CDR3 coding sequence is TGTGCCAGCAGTCAAACAGGGGAAGCTTTCTTT. As protein: CASSQTGEAFF.